This paragraph reports one TCR beta chain. The data derive from a study of cytomegalovirus exposure and HLA in healthy donors. Between the trimmed V and J ends, which lost 0 bases and 6 bases, there was a span of 11 bases. CDR1 and CDR2 from the germline V gene are SGHAT and FQDESV (reference sequence). There are 15 residues in the CDR3. Primers: 60 Vbeta forward and 13 Jbeta reverse. Clones were read by immunoSEQ multiplex PCR, and TCRdb kept only the in-frame ones, dropping some. Here the sample spans around 140,000 clones, 75% to 80% being singletons. The sample was PBMCs. The chain couples TRBV11-1 to TRBJ2-2, with unresolved D. The TCR sequence derives from a woman aged 35 to 49 in good health and CMV-seropositive. For the CDR3, the DNA is TGTGCCAGCAGCTTAGCATATCTTAGAGCCGGGGAGCTGTTTTTT. Amino acid sequence: CASSLAYLRAGELFF. Full variable domain (missing parts from reference TRBV11-1 and TRBJ2-2): EAEVAQSPRYKITEKSQAVAFWCDPISGHATLYWYRQILGQGPELLVQFQDESVVDDSQLPKDRFSAERLKGVDSTLKIQPAELGDSAMYLCASSLAYLRAGELFFGEGSRLTVL.